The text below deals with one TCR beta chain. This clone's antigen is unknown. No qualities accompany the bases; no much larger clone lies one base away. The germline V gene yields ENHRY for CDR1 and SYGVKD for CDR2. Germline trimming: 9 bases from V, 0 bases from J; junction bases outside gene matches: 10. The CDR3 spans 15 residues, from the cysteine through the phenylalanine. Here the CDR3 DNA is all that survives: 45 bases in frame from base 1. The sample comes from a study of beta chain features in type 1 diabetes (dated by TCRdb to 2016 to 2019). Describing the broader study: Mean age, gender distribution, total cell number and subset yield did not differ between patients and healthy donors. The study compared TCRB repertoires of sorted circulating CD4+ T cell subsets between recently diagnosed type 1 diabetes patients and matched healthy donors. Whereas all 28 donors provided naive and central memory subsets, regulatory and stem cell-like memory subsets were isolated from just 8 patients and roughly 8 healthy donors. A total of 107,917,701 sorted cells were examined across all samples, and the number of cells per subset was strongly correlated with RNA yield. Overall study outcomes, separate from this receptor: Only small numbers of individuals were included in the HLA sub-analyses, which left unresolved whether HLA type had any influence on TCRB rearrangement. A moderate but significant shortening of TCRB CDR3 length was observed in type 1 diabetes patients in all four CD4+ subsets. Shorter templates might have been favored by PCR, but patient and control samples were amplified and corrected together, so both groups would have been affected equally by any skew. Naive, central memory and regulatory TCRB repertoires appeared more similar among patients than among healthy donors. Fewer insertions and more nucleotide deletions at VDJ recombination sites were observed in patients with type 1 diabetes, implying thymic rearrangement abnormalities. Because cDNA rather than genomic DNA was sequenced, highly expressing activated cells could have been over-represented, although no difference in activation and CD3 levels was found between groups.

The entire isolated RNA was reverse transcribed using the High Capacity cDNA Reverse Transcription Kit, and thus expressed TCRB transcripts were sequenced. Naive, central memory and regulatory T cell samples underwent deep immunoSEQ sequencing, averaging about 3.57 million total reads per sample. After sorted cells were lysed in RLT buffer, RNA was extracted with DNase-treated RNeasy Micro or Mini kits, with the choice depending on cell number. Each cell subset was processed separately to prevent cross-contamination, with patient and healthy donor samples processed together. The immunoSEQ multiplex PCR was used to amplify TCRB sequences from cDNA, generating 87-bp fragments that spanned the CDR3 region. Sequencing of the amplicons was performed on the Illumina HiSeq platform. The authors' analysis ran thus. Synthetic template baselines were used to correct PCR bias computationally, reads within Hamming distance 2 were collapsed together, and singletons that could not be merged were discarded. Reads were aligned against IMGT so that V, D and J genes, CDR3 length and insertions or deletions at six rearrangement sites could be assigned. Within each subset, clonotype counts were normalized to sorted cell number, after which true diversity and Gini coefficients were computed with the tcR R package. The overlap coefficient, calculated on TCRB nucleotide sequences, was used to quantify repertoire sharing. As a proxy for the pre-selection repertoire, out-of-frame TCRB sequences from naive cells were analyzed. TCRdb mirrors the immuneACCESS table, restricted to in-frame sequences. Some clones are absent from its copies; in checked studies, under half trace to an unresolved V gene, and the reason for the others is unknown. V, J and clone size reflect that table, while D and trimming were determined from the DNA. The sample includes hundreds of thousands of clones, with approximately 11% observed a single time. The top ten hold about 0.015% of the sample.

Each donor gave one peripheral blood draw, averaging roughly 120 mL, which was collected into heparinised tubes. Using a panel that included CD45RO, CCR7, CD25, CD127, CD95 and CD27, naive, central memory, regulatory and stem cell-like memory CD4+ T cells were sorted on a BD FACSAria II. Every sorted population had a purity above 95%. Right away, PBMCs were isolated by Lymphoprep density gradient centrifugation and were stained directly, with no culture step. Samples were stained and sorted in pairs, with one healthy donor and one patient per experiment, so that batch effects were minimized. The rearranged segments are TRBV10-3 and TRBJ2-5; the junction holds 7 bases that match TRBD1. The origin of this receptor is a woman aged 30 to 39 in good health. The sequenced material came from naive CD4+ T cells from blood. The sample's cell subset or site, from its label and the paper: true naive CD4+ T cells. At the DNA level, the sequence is TGTGCCATTAAACAGGGGACGGTGGACCAAGAGACCCAGTACTTC. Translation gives CAIKQGTVDQETQYF.